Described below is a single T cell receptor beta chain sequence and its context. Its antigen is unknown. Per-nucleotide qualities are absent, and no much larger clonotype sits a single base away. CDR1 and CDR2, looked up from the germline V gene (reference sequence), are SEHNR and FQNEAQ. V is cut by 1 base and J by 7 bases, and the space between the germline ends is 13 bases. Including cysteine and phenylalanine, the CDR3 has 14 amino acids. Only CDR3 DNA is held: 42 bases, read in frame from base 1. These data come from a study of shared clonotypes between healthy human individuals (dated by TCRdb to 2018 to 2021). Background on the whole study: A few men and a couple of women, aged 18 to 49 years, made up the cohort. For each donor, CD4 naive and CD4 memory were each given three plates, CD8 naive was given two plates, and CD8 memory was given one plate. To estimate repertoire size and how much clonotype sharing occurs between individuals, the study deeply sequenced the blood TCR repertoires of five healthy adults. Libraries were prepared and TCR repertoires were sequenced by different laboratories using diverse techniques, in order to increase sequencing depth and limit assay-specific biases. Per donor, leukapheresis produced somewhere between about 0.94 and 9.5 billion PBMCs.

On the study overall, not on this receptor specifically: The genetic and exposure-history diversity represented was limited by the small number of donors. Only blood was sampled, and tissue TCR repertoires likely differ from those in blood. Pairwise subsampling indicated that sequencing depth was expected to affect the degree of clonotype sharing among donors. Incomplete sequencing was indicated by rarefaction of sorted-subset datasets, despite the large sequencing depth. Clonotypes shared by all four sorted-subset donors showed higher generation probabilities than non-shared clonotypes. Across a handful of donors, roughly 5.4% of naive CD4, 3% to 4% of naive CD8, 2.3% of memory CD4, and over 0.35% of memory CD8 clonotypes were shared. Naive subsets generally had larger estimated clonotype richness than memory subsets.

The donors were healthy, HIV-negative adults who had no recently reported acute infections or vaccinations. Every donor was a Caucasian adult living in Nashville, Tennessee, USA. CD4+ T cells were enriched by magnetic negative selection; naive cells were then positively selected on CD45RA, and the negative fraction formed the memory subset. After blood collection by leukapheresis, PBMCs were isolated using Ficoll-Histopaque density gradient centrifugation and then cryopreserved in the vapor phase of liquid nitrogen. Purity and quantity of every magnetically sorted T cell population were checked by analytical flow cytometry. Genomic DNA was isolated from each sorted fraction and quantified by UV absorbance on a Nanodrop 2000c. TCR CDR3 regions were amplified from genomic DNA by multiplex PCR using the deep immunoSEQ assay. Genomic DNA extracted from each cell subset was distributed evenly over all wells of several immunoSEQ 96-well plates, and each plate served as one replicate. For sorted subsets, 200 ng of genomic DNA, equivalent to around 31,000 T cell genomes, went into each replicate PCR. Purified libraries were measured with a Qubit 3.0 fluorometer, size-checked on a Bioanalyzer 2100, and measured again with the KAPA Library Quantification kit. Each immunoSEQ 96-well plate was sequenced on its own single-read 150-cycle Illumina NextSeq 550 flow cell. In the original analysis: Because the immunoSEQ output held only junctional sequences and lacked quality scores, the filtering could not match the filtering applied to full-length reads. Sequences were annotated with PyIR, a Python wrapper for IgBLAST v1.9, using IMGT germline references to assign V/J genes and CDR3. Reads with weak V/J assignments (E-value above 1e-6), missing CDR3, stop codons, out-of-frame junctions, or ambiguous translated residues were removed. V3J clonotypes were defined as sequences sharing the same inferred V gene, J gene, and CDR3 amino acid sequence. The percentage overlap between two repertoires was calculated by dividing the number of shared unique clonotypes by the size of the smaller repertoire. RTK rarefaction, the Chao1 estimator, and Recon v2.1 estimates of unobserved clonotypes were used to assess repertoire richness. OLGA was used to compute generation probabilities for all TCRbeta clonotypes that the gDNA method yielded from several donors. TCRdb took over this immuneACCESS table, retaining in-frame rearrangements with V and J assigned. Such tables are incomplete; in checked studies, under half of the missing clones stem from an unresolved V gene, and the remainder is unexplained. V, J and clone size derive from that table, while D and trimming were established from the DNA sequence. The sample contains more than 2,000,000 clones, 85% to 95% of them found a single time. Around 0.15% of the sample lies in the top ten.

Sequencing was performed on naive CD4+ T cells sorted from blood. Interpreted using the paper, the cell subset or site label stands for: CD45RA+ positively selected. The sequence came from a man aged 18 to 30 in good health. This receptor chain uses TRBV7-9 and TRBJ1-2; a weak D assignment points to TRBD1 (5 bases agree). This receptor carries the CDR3 CASSLGGARVGYTF. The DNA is TGTGCCAGCAGCTTAGGCGGGGCGCGGGTTGGCTACACCTTC. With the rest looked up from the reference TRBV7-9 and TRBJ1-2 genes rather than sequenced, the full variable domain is DTGVSQNPRHKITKRGQNVTFRCDPISEHNRLYWYRQTLGQGPEFLTYFQNEAQLEKSRLLSDRFSAERPKGSFSTLEIQRTEQGDSAMYLCASSLGGARVGYTFGSGTRLTVV.